What follows is one T cell receptor beta chain and its context. As yet, its antigen is unknown. A much larger clone is a single base away; this may be a read error. No conserved phenylalanine or tryptophan ends this CDR3, so it is likely a read error. Each CDR3 protein is one row after TCRdb ran MiXCR on the PCR reads. The sample lists 97,000 or so distinct CDR3 sequences, 24% occurring once. Naive CD8 library inputs spanned roughly 18,000 to 1,100,000 sorted cells and 10%, 30% or 50% RNA. Using a CD8+CD4-CCR7+CD45RA+ phenotype, naive CD8 T cells were sorted. The record originates from a study of molecular identifiers for immune sequencing clone quantification. With 7 bases removed from V and 6 bases from J, the gap between germline ends came to 19 bases. This CDR3 contains 14 residues. Germline lookup yields CDR1 MNHEY and CDR2 SVGAGI. General study findings and limits: The share of molecules held by clones above 20 RNA copies was over 97% in effector cells and under 1% in naive cells.

The V call is TRBV6-5, the J call TRBJ2-7, with TRBD2 as a possible D gene (6 bases). The clonotype comes from a human donor in good health. Some libraries in this study had Jurkat cell RNA spiked in. Sequencing input: naive CD8+ T cells from blood, with Jurkat cell RNA spiked in. The subset here: FACS-sorted CD8+CD4-CCR7+CD45RA+ naive T cells. This chain's CDR3 is CASTPLGGLAEQYL. The DNA for the CDR3 is TGTGCCAGCACCCCGTTGGGGGGTTTGGCCGAGCAGTACCTC.